This entry lists 21 T cell receptor beta chains sequenced from one sample in a study of CD8+ T cells in alopecia areata (dated by TCRdb to the late 2010s). Receptor libraries were prepared by the immunoSEQ multiplex PCR assay. To provide template for TCR sequencing, every sample had RNA extracted and reverse transcribed into cDNA. The table was pulled from immuneACCESS by TCRdb, which kept in-frame rearrangements only. Such tables lose some clones; where checked, under half of the loss comes from unresolved V genes, and the rest has no known cause. The sample table contains about 180,000 clones; only one count was recorded for about 63% of them. Together, the top ten hold 1.5% to 2% of the sample. The meaning of the sample's time point label: baseline before oral tofacitinib. The material sequenced was CD4+ T cells sorted from blood, taken at week 0. The receptor source for this set is a human donor with alopecia areata.

The CDR3 coding sequence is TGTGCCTGGAGTACGGGAGCAGGGGCTTTCTTT. Its translation: CAWSTGAGAFF. This chain connects TRBV30 to TRBJ1-1; TRBD1 is a possible D gene (5 bases). Trimming stripped 2 bases from V and 11 bases from J, with 12 bases between. The CDR3 consists of 11 residues. Germline V lookup: CDR1 GTSNPN, CDR2 SVGIG (reference sequence).

Regarding this clone: Within the sample, other DNA sequences also encode this same CDR3. The chain employs TRBV5-1 and TRBJ1-1; D might be TRBD1 (5 bases). Trimming shortened V by 0 bases and J by 5 bases, and 11 bases separated the two germline ends. CDR1 SGHRS and CDR2 YFSETQ come from the germline V gene. CDR3 length equals 14 residues. CDR3 region: CASSLGRVETEAFF. CDR3 DNA: TGCGCCAGCAGCTTGGGCAGGGTAGAAACTGAAGCTTTCTTT.

The CDR3 DNA follows: TGTGCCTGGAGTGTAATGGGGCGCCAGGGTTGGGGCTACACCTTC. As protein: CAWSVMGRQGWGYTF. The chain carries TRBV30 and TRBJ1-2, with D possibly being TRBD1 (5 bases). The CDR3 is 15 amino acids. CDR1 GTSNPN and CDR2 SVGIG come from the germline V gene (reference sequence). The ends were cut back, 0 bases at V and 8 bases at J, with 19 bases in the middle.

The CDR3 region has the DNA TGTGCCTGGAGCCAAGGTGGCTACACCTTC. Protein: CAWSQGGYTF. V gene TRBV30 combines with J gene TRBJ1-2; D remains unclear. V shed 3 bases and J shed 7 bases, with 6 bases lying between them. Germline CDR1 is GTSNPN and CDR2 is SVGIG (reference sequence). The CDR3 is 10 residues long. Using reference TRBV30 and TRBJ1-2 for the parts outside the CDR3, the full variable domain is SQTIHQWPATLVQPVGSPLSLECTVEGTSNPNLYWYRQAAGRGLQLLFYSVGIGQISSEVPQNLSASRPQDRQFILSSKKLLLSDSGFYLCAWSQGGYTFGSGTRLTVV.

The gene calls are TRBV30 and TRBJ1-1; no reliable D call. Germline values: CDR1 GTSNPN, CDR2 SVGIG (reference sequence). The length of the CDR3 is 15 residues. V lost 2 bases, J lost 3 bases, and 16 bases lay in between. As DNA, the CDR3 is TGTGCCTGGAGTTCCCAGACAACGAGGGACACTGAAGCTTTCTTT. This encodes CAWSSQTTRDTEAFF.

This clone was found once. The sample contains more than one DNA sequence encoding this CDR3. This chain uses TRBV30 with TRBJ1-1; 7 bases fit TRBD1. Trimming removed 2 bases from V and 1 base from J; junction bases left unmatched: 1. Looked up from germline, CDR1 is GTSNPN and CDR2 is SVGIG (reference sequence). The CDR3 has 13 residues. CDR3 region: CAWSRDRNTEAFF. The CDR3 coding sequence is TGTGCCTGGAGTCGGGACAGGAACACTGAAGCTTTCTTT.

The J gene is TRBJ1-6, the V gene TRBV4-3, with 8 bases that match TRBD1. Germline CDR1 is LGHNA and CDR2 is YSLEER. The length of the CDR3 is 16 residues. The V gene end was trimmed by 6 bases and the J gene end by 10 bases; junction bases not matched to a gene: 14. The CDR3 loop reads CASRLNSGTGHSPLHF. CDR3 coding DNA: TGCGCCAGCAGATTAAACTCCGGGACAGGACACTCACCCCTCCACTTT.

The gene calls are TRBV5-1 and TRBJ2-4, with D possibly matching TRBD1 (5 bases). Trimming shortened V by 4 bases and J by 3 bases, and 11 bases separated the two germline ends. The CDR3 sequence is 14 residues long. The germline CDR1 and CDR2 sequences are SGHRS and YFSETQ. CDR3 nucleotide sequence: TGCGCCAGCAGCCCAGGGAACGACAAAAACATTCAGTACTTC. Translation: CASSPGNDKNIQYF.

This rearrangement joins TRBV2 to TRBJ2-2, with a weak D call TRBD2 (5 bases). Germline V gives CDR1 SNHLY, CDR2 FYNNEI. The CDR3 has 17 residues. V shed 4 bases and J shed 0 bases, with 15 bases lying between them. Here the CDR3 reads CASSVPGLRSNTGELFF. The DNA for the CDR3 is TGTGCCAGCAGTGTCCCGGGGTTGAGATCGAACACCGGGGAGCTGTTTTTT.

This chain connects TRBV9 to TRBJ2-7; no clear D gene. Trimming removed 4 bases from V and 1 base from J, with 12 bases in between. Germline loops: CDR1 SGDLS, CDR2 YYNGEE. CDR3 length: 14 amino acids. CDR3 nucleotide sequence: TGTGCCAGCAGCACCAAGACGGATTCCTACGAGCAGTACTTC. Translation: CASSTKTDSYEQYF.

The rearrangement joins TRBV7-3 to TRBJ2-2, with a possible D match to TRBD1 (6 bases). The CDR3 totals 18 residues. CDR1 SGHTA and CDR2 FQGTGA come from the germline V gene. Between the trimmed V and J ends, which lost 2 bases and 4 bases, there was a span of 20 bases. The chain's CDR3 is CASSLVPGQTRGTGELFF. CDR3 nucleotide sequence: TGTGCCAGCAGCTTAGTGCCTGGACAGACACGGGGCACCGGGGAGCTGTTTTTT.

This sequence joins TRBV30 and TRBJ1-2, with no clear D. Germline CDR1 GTSNPN, CDR2 SVGIG (reference sequence). CDR3 length: 13 amino acids. V lost 3 bases, J lost 8 bases, and 16 bases lay in between. The CDR3 region is CAWRAPSAWGYTF. The CDR3 nucleotides are TGTGCCTGGAGAGCCCCATCCGCGTGGGGCTACACCTTC.

The sample holds a few counts of this clone. The chain employs TRBV5-1 and TRBJ2-7; the D gene is possibly TRBD2 (7 bases). CDR3 length: 15 residues. V dropped 0 bases and J dropped 0 bases, with 10 bases sitting between them. Germline values: CDR1 SGHRS, CDR2 YFSETQ. DNA of the CDR3: TGCGCCAGCAGCTTGGTCGGGGGGCCCTCCTACGAGCAGTACTTC. Protein sequence: CASSLVGGPSYEQYF.

The genes are TRBV4-1 and TRBJ2-1; TRBD2 matches at 14 bases. Germline V lookup: CDR1 MGHRA, CDR2 YSYEKL. This CDR3 has 18 residues. The V and J ends lost 6 bases and 2 bases, in that order; junction bases with no gene match: 9. CDR3 loop: CASSSHTTSGGAYNEQFF. The CDR3 DNA sequence: TGCGCCAGCAGTTCCCATACGACTAGCGGGGGGGCCTACAATGAGCAGTTCTTC.

The chain joins TRBV5-1 to TRBJ2-5; perhaps TRBD1 as D (9 bases). The CDR3 runs 16 residues. Germline values: CDR1 SGHRS, CDR2 YFSETQ. V lost 7 bases and J 5 bases, leaving 24 bases between the germline ends. The CDR3 region has the DNA TGCGCCAGCCAAACGGGGGGGACAGGGCAAGAGGAGACCCAGTACTTC. This sequence encodes CASQTGGTGQEETQYF.

This clone was counted a few times. The chain carries TRBV29-1 and TRBJ1-1; D ambiguous. CDR1 and CDR2 (germline): SQVTM, ANQGSEA. The CDR3 is 14 residues long. Trimming took 6 bases from V and 3 from J, leaving 17 bases between them. The CDR3 region has the DNA TGCAGCGTCCGGACGGGCCGGATGGACACTGAAGCTTTCTTT. As protein: CSVRTGRMDTEAFF.

This clone was found a few times. The chain combines TRBV29-1 with TRBJ2-5; tentatively, D is TRBD1 (6 bases). The germline gives CDR1 SQVTM, CDR2 ANQGSEA. Between the trimmed V and J ends, which lost 6 bases and 2 bases, there was a span of 7 bases. The length of the CDR3 is 11 residues. CDR3 DNA: TGCAGCGTGGGGACACAAGAGACCCAGTACTTC. It encodes CSVGTQETQYF.

Written as DNA, the CDR3 is TGTGCCAGCAGCCAGAACAGGGTATCCAATTCACCCCTCCACTTT. Translated, it gives CASSQNRVSNSPLHF. The chain couples TRBV14 to TRBJ1-6, with TRBD1 as a possible D gene (6 bases). The germline V gene encodes CDR1 SGHDN and CDR2 FVKESK. V gave up 3 bases and J gave up 7 bases, with 13 bases separating them. The CDR3 has 15 residues. Complete variable domain (other parts from reference TRBV14 and TRBJ1-6): EAGVTQFPSHSVIEKGQTVTLRCDPISGHDNLYWYRRVMGKEIKFLLHFVKESKQDESGMPNNRFLAERTGGTYSTLKVQPAELEDSGVYFCASSQNRVSNSPLHFGNGTRLTVT.

The rearrangement uses TRBV6-6 and TRBJ1-6; tentatively, D is TRBD1 (6 bases). The CDR3 spans 15 residues. The V end lost 6 bases, the J end lost 6 bases, and 15 bases lay between the germline ends. Germline CDR1 reads MNHNY; CDR2 reads SVGAGI (reference sequence). Here the CDR3 DNA reads TGTGCCAGCAGCTACAGGGCGGTGGGTAATTCACCCCTCCACTTT. Protein sequence: CASSYRAVGNSPLHF.

The genes are TRBV19 and TRBJ1-1; D remains ambiguous. Per the germline V gene, CDR1 is LNHDA and CDR2 is SQIVND (reference sequence). This CDR3 comprises 13 residues. Trimming pared 5 bases from V and 0 bases from J, leaving 7 bases between. This chain's CDR3 is CASSPVMNTEAFF. The CDR3 DNA sequence: TGTGCCAGTAGTCCAGTCATGAACACTGAAGCTTTCTTT.

J is TRBJ2-1 and V is TRBV5-6, with D uncertain. The CDR3 spans 12 residues. The germline gives CDR1 SGHDT, CDR2 YYEEEE. Between the trimmed V and J ends, which lost 4 bases and 8 bases, there was a span of 10 bases. As DNA, the CDR3 is TGTGCCAGCAGCCCACCGACCCATGAGCAGTTCTTC. It is translated as CASSPPTHEQFF.